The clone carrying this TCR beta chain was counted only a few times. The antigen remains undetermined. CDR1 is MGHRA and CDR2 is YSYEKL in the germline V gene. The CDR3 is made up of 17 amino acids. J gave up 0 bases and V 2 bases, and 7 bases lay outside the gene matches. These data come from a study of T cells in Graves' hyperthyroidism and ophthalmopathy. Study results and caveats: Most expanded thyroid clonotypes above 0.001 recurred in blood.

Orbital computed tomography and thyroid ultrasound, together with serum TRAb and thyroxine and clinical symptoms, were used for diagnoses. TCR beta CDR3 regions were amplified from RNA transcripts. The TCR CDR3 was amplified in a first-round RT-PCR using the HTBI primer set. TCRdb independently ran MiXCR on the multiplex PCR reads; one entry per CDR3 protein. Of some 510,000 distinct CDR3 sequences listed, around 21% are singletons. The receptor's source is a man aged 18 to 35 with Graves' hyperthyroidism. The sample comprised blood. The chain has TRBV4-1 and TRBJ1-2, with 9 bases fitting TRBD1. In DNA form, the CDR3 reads TGCGCCAGCAGCCAACCGGGACAGGGTCCCACTAACTATGGCTACACCTTC. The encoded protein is CASSQPGQGPTNYGYTF.